The next 24 T cell receptor beta chains were all read from a single sample in a study of shared clonotypes between healthy human individuals. Profiling relied on immunoSEQ multiplex PCR, and the TCRdb table lists in-frame clones only, not all of them. The table shows about 2,200,000 clones, with around 93% occurring only once. Positive CCR7 selection of CD45RO-negative cells yielded the naive CD8 cells, and terminally differentiated effector memory CD45RA+ cells were excluded. The sequencing input was naive CD8+ T cells from PBMCs. These receptors all stem from a man between 18 and 35 years old in good health. Some clones in this sample may be carry-over from other donors' samples.

The J gene is TRBJ1-2, the V gene TRBV5-6, with unresolved D. Germline V gives CDR1 SGHDT, CDR2 YYEEEE. Trimming stripped 2 bases from V and 2 bases from J, with 10 bases between. The CDR3 covers 14 residues. CDR3: CASSFGTFNYGYTF. The CDR3 DNA follows: TGTGCCAGCAGCTTTGGCACCTTCAACTATGGCTACACCTTC.

The J gene is TRBJ2-7, the V gene TRBV28; D may correspond to TRBD1 or TRBD2 (5 bases each). The CDR3 sequence is 15 residues long. Germline V CDR1 and CDR2: MDHEN, SYDVKM. Trimming stripped 5 bases from V and 2 bases from J, with 16 bases between. The CDR3 is CASSPFGTTAYEQYF. For the CDR3, the DNA is TGTGCCAGCAGTCCCTTCGGGACGACCGCCTACGAGCAGTACTTC.

The chain has TRBV9 and TRBJ2-4, with 9 bases matching TRBD2. J lost 2 bases, V lost 0 bases, and 9 bases had no gene match. Germline loops: CDR1 SGDLS, CDR2 YYNGEE. CDR3 size: 18 residues. The CDR3 nucleotides are TGTGCCAGCAGCGTAGGTTGGCGGGAGGGCCTCTCCAAAAACATTCAGTACTTC. Translation: CASSVGWREGLSKNIQYF.

The CDR3 is CASSPPLLGQGLVQETQYF. The CDR3 DNA reads TGTGCCAGCTCACCACCGCTTCTTGGACAGGGCCTCGTCCAAGAGACCCAGTACTTC. The chain links TRBV18 to TRBJ2-5; the match to TRBD1 covers 8 bases. Germline assignment: CDR1 KGHSH and CDR2 LQKENI. This CDR3 is built from 19 residues. The junction had 13 bases not matched to a gene; V was cut back by 0 bases and J by 1 base.

This chain connects TRBV9 to TRBJ2-1, with D possibly being TRBD1 (6 bases). V dropped 0 bases and J dropped 3 bases, with 16 bases sitting between them. Germline lookup yields CDR1 SGDLS and CDR2 YYNGEE. The CDR3 has 17 residues. CDR3 in amino acids: CASSVVPWTEIYNEQFF. CDR3 nucleotide sequence: TGTGCCAGCAGCGTAGTCCCGTGGACAGAAATCTACAATGAGCAGTTCTTC.

Comment on this clone: The sample holds other DNA sequences that translate to the same CDR3. This rearrangement joins TRBV27 to TRBJ2-7; TRBD1 matches at 8 bases. Germline CDR1 is MNHEY and CDR2 is SMNVEV (reference sequence). There are 15 residues in the CDR3. V shed 2 bases, J shed 3 bases, and the junction held 6 bases outside the gene matches. The DNA of the CDR3 is TGTGCCAGCAGTTTACGAGGGACAGGACGCTACGAGCAGTACTTC. Translated, it gives CASSLRGTGRYEQYF.

The gene calls are TRBV6-6 and TRBJ2-7; D is perhaps TRBD2 (5 bases). V was cut by 5 bases and J by 4 bases, with 12 bases left in between. CDR1 MNHNY and CDR2 SVGAGI come from the germline V gene (reference sequence). The CDR3 loop spans 13 amino acids. This CDR3 reads CASSPQRAYEQYF. In DNA, the CDR3 is TGTGCCAGCAGTCCCCAGAGGGCGTACGAGCAGTACTTC.

V is TRBV6-6 and J is TRBJ2-1; D is perhaps TRBD2 (5 bases). There are 16 residues in the CDR3. The germline V gene encodes CDR1 MNHNY and CDR2 SVGAGI (reference sequence). V lost 7 bases and J 9 bases, leaving 25 bases between the germline ends. CDR3 residues: CASTDLTVERRGEQFF. The CDR3 bases are TGTGCCAGCACCGACCTTACAGTGGAGAGACGGGGTGAGCAGTTCTTC.

CDR3 protein: CASSLWVDQPQHF. CDR3 nucleotide sequence: TGCGCCAGCAGCTTGTGGGTGGATCAGCCCCAGCATTTT. V and J are TRBV5-1 and TRBJ1-5; D gene unclear. This CDR3 has 13 residues. CDR1 and CDR2 (germline): SGHRS, YFSETQ. Trimming cost V 1 base and J 5 bases, with 7 bases left between them.

This clone was observed a few times. The CDR3 region has the DNA TGTGCCAGCAGGTTGACAGCCCCGAGGACTGAAGCTTTCTTT. Protein: CASRLTAPRTEAFF. The chain employs TRBV6-1 and TRBJ1-1; D may be TRBD1 (5 bases). The CDR3 totals 14 residues. Trimming stripped 6 bases from V and 5 bases from J, with 16 bases between. Germline V gives CDR1 MNHNS, CDR2 SASEGT.

In its sample, this clone was seen a few times. The sample has other DNA sequences that encode this CDR3 too. The chain has TRBV19 and TRBJ2-7; D not certain. The CDR3 is 11 amino acids. Germline loops: CDR1 LNHDA, CDR2 SQIVND (reference sequence). The V and J ends lost 3 bases and 4 bases respectively, with 4 bases between them. CDR3 protein: CASSIGYEQYF. The CDR3 coding sequence is TGTGCCAGTAGTATCGGGTACGAGCAGTACTTC.

The chain is built from TRBV5-1 and TRBJ1-1; D not resolved. The CDR3 extends over 13 amino acids. Per the germline V gene, CDR1 is SGHRS and CDR2 is YFSETQ. The V gene lost 4 bases and the J gene lost 2 bases, with 9 bases spanning the gap. The CDR3 reads CASSPRTNTEAFF. As DNA, the CDR3 is TGCGCCAGCAGCCCCCGGACCAACACTGAAGCTTTCTTT.

V usage is TRBV28 and J usage is TRBJ1-4; 7 bases are shared with TRBD1. J gave up 4 bases and V 4 bases, and 12 bases lay outside the gene matches. Germline CDR1 and CDR2: MDHEN and SYDVKM. The CDR3 covers 17 residues. CDR3 loop: CASSSLLRQGDNEKLFF. CDR3 sequence (DNA): TGTGCCAGCAGTTCGCTCCTAAGACAGGGTGATAATGAAAAACTGTTTTTT.

This sequence joins TRBV7-6 and TRBJ2-7; D might be TRBD2 (5 bases). Trimming removed 3 bases at V and 6 bases at J, with 15 bases between. This CDR3 contains 14 residues. CDR1 is SGHVS, CDR2 FNYEAQ, per germline. In nucleotides, the CDR3 is TGTGCCAGCAGCTTTGAGCTGACGGGAAGCGAGCAGTACTTC. Translation gives CASSFELTGSEQYF.

V gene TRBV11-2 combines with J gene TRBJ1-4; D gene unclear. V was cut by 0 bases and J by 3 bases, with 5 bases left in between. CDR1 SGHAT and CDR2 FQNNGV come from the germline V gene. CDR3 length: 14 residues. This chain's CDR3 is CASSLDSSNEKLFF. The CDR3 coding sequence is TGTGCCAGCAGCTTAGACTCCTCTAATGAAAAACTGTTTTTT.

The chain couples TRBV14 to TRBJ2-7; the match to TRBD1 covers 7 bases. The CDR3 is 16 residues long. CDR1 and CDR2 from the germline V gene are SGHDN and FVKESK. Unmatched junction bases numbered 9, after V lost 4 bases and J lost 0 bases. DNA for the CDR3: TGTGCCAGCAGCCCGGGACAGCCCACGAGCTCCTACGAGCAGTACTTC. Translated, it gives CASSPGQPTSSYEQYF.

This chain links TRBV9 with TRBJ2-2; TRBD2 aligns across 7 bases. With V trimmed by 5 bases and J by 5 bases, 9 bases remained unmatched. This CDR3 is built from 15 residues. Germline V gene sequence: CDR1 SGDLS, CDR2 YYNGEE. The CDR3 loop is CASSGRALDTGELFF. CDR3 in DNA: TGTGCCAGCAGTGGGAGGGCCCTCGATACCGGGGAGCTGTTTTTT.

CDR3 region: CASSESGREGNEQFF. CDR3 nucleotides: TGTGCCAGCAGCGAGAGCGGGAGGGAGGGCAATGAGCAGTTCTTC. V gene TRBV9 combines with J gene TRBJ2-1; TRBD2 agrees at 10 bases. The junction had 6 bases not matched to a gene; V was cut back by 3 bases and J by 6 bases. Germline V gives CDR1 SGDLS, CDR2 YYNGEE. This CDR3 spans 15 amino acids.

The chain is built from TRBV7-9 and TRBJ1-2; D is undetermined. With 0 bases removed from V and 7 bases from J, the gap between germline ends came to 12 bases. The germline V gene has CDR1 SEHNR and CDR2 FQNEAQ (reference sequence). The CDR3 runs to 14 residues. The CDR3 coding sequence is TGTGCCAGCAGCTTAGCGTACACTTACGGTGGCTACACCTTC. It yields the protein CASSLAYTYGGYTF.

This rearrangement joins TRBV9 to TRBJ2-3; 8 nucleotides align to TRBD1. Germline trimming cut 0 bases from V and 4 bases from J; bases unmatched to any gene: 13. The germline V gene has CDR1 SGDLS and CDR2 YYNGEE. This CDR3 comprises 18 residues. CDR3 protein: CASSVALFGQGTADTQYF. The DNA of the CDR3 is TGTGCCAGCAGCGTAGCCCTATTCGGACAGGGAACGGCAGATACGCAGTATTTT.

The chain carries TRBV4-3 and TRBJ1-6, with TRBD1 matching 8 bases. Trimming at V came to 5 bases and at J to 10 bases, leaving 13 bases not matched to a gene. This CDR3 contains 16 residues. Germline V gives CDR1 LGHNA, CDR2 YSLEER. The CDR3 spells CASSRLGQGRGSPLHF. The DNA for the CDR3 is TGCGCCAGCAGCAGACTCGGACAGGGAAGAGGGTCACCCCTCCACTTT.

This chain uses TRBV7-8 with TRBJ2-2; D is perhaps TRBD1 (5 bases). Trimming stripped 10 bases from V and 2 bases from J, with 11 bases between. Germline V gives CDR1 SGHVS, CDR2 FQNEAQ. The CDR3 contains 13 residues. CDR3 sequence: CATLGPNTGELFF. The CDR3 nucleotides read TGTGCCACTTTGGGGCCAAACACCGGGGAGCTGTTTTTT.

As concerns this clone: Other DNA sequences in this sample translate to the same CDR3. The chain joins TRBV4-1 to TRBJ1-1; D is unresolved. V lost 0 bases and J lost 0, with 8 bases in between. Germline CDR1 is MGHRA and CDR2 is YSYEKL. There are 15 residues in the CDR3. The CDR3: CASSQEGSLNTEAFF. In DNA form, the CDR3 reads TGCGCCAGCAGCCAAGAAGGTTCCCTGAACACTGAAGCTTTCTTT.

This clone came up once. The chain recombines TRBV19 with TRBJ2-5, with a weak D call TRBD2 (6 bases). Trimming cost V 4 bases and J 4 bases, with 13 bases left between them. The CDR3 sequence is 14 residues long. In germline, CDR1 is LNHDA, CDR2 SQIVND (reference sequence). The CDR3 DNA reads TGTGCCAGTAGTAAGGGCCTAGCGCGAGAGACCCAGTACTTC. Amino acid sequence: CASSKGLARETQYF.